These 3 T cell receptor beta chains were sequenced from one sample in a study of T-cell memory formation after mild COVID-19. TCRdb re-called the 5' RACE reads with MiXCR, one entry per CDR3 protein. The sample holds roughly 310,000 distinct CDR3 sequences, roughly 15% seen once. Specimen: PBMCs or a T cell subset sorted from them (not recorded which). The receptor set was obtained from a man aged 18 to 30 who had mild COVID-19 (a few samples of this study predate the infection). Cell type and time point are not known.

This clonotype was observed at least ten times. The CDR3 nucleotides read TGCGCCAGCAGCACCTCCGGGACAACGGGTCAGCCCCAGCATTTT. This codes for CASSTSGTTGQPQHF. The rearrangement links TRBV5-1 to TRBJ1-5, with a weak D call TRBD1 (6 bases). Per the germline V gene, CDR1 is SGHRS and CDR2 is YFSETQ. Trimming stripped 4 bases from V and 6 bases from J, with 17 bases between. The CDR3 totals 15 residues.

The table lists this clonotype with a count of one. The V call is TRBV4-1, the J call TRBJ2-2; possible D gene TRBD1, 5 bases. Looked up from germline, CDR1 is MGHRA and CDR2 is YSYEKL. The ends were cut back, 5 bases at V and 6 bases at J, with 16 bases in the middle. The CDR3 length is 15 residues. Written as DNA, the CDR3 is TGCGCCAGCAGCAGCCGTCCAGGGAATCCCGGGGAGCTGTTTTTT. It encodes CASSSRPGNPGELFF.

In its sample, this clonotype was seen a few times. The rearrangement uses TRBV29-1 and TRBJ2-7, with D perhaps TRBD1 (5 bases). There are 14 residues in the CDR3. The germline V gene encodes CDR1 SQVTM and CDR2 ANQGSEA. Trimming took off 7 bases at V and 2 bases at J, with 18 bases between the two ends. The CDR3: CSGLRQLVPYEQYV. CDR3 nucleotide sequence: TGCAGCGGGCTCCGACAGCTAGTTCCCTACGAGCAGTACGTC.